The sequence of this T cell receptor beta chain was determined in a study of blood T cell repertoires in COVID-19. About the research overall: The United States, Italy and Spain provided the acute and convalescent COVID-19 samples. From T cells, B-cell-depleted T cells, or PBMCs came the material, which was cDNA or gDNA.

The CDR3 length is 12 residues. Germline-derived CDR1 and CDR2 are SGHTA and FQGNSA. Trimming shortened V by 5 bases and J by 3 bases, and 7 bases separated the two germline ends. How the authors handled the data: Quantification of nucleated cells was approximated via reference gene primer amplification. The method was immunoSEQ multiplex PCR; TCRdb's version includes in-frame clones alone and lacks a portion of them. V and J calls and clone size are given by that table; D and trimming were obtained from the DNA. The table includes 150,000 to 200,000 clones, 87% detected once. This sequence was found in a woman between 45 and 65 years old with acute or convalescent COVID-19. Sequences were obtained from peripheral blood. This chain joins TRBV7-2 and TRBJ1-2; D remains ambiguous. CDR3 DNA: TGTGCCAGCAGCCATACTTACTATGGCTACACCTTC. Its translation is CASSHTYYGYTF. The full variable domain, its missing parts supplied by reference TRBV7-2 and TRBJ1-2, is GAGVSQSPSNKVTEKGKDVELRCDPISGHTALYWYRQSLGQGLEFLIYFQGNSAPDKSGLPSDRFSAERTGGSVSTLTIQRTQQEDSAVYLCASSHTYYGYTFGSGTRLTVV.